These 13 T cell receptor beta chains share one sample of origin, sequenced in a study of blood T cell repertoires in COVID-19. Assay: immunoSEQ multiplex PCR; the TCRdb copy retains only in-frame clones and omits some. The sample consists of some 120,000 clones, around 88% of them appearing once. The sequencing input was peripheral blood. Receptor source: a woman aged 45-65 years who had recovered from COVID-19.

V is TRBV28 and J is TRBJ1-1; D is undetermined. This CDR3 is 14 amino acids long. CDR1 is MDHEN and CDR2 is SYDVKM in the germline V gene. Between the trimmed V and J ends, which lost 1 base and 3 bases, there was a span of 9 bases. CDR3 loop: CASSLYQDYTEAFF. CDR3 in DNA: TGTGCCAGCAGTTTATATCAGGATTACACTGAAGCTTTCTTT.

J is TRBJ2-2 and V is TRBV5-1, with 8 bases that match TRBD1. Per the germline V gene, CDR1 is SGHRS and CDR2 is YFSETQ. The CDR3 has 15 amino acids. Trimming at V came to 4 bases and at J to 1 base, leaving 3 bases not matched to a gene. CDR3 residues: CASSQGTGNTGELFF. The CDR3 DNA reads TGCGCCAGCAGCCAAGGGACAGGGAACACCGGGGAGCTGTTTTTT.

With respect to this clone: The sample holds other DNA sequences that translate to the same CDR3. This chain joins TRBV2 and TRBJ2-5; D uncertain. The CDR3 loop spans 11 amino acids. The germline V gene has CDR1 SNHLY and CDR2 FYNNEI. Deletions cut 6 bases from V and 2 bases from J, with 4 bases between. CDR3 protein: CASSLQETQYF. As DNA, the CDR3 is TGTGCCAGCAGCTTACAAGAGACCCAGTACTTC. The full variable domain, with the rest looked up from reference TRBV2 and TRBJ2-5, is EPEVTQTPSHQVTQMGQEVILRCVPISNHLYFYWYRQILGQKVEFLVSFYNNEISEKSEIFDDQFSVERPDGSNFTLKIRSTKLEDSAMYFCASSLQETQYFGPGTRLLVL.

The J gene is TRBJ1-4, the V gene TRBV5-1; perhaps TRBD1 as D (6 bases). The CDR3 spans 13 residues. Germline V gene sequence: CDR1 SGHRS, CDR2 YFSETQ. Trimming stripped 2 bases from V and 4 bases from J, with 6 bases between. The CDR3 DNA follows: TGCGCCAGCAGCTTAGGGGGTAATGAAAAACTGTTTTTT. This gives the protein CASSLGGNEKLFF.

This chain joins TRBV6-5 and TRBJ1-1; D is ambiguous. Trimming left V 5 bases short and J 1 base short, with 11 bases between. The CDR3 is 14 amino acids. Germline V gene data show CDR1 as MNHEY and CDR2 as SVGAGI. The CDR3 DNA sequence: TGTGCCAGCAGTAACTTTAGACAGAACACTGAAGCTTTCTTT. Translated: CASSNFRQNTEAFF.

The gene calls are TRBV7-3 and TRBJ1-2; D unclear. Germline CDR1 reads SGHTA; CDR2 reads FQGTGA. This CDR3 spans 12 amino acids. Between the trimmed V and J ends, which lost 4 bases and 8 bases, there was a span of 11 bases. The CDR3 protein is CASSSGEDGYTF. The CDR3 DNA sequence: TGTGCCAGCAGCTCCGGGGAGGACGGCTACACCTTC.

The rearrangement links TRBV5-5 to TRBJ2-1; TRBD2 matches at 14 bases. This CDR3 spans 17 amino acids. With 3 bases clipped from V and 9 bases from J, the junction kept 11 bases outside the gene matches. CDR1 and CDR2 (germline): SGHKS, YYEKEE (reference sequence). As DNA, the CDR3 is TGTGCCAGCAGCTACACAGGGACTAGCGGGAGAGCGGGTGAGCAGTTCTTC. It is translated as CASSYTGTSGRAGEQFF.

The rearrangement joins TRBV7-9 to TRBJ2-3, with D perhaps TRBD1 (6 bases). The ends were cut back, 4 bases at V and 0 bases at J, with 14 bases in the middle. The germline V gene encodes CDR1 SEHNR and CDR2 FQNEAQ (reference sequence). The CDR3 is made up of 16 amino acids. This CDR3 is CASSSLRQVSTDTQYF. The CDR3 DNA sequence: TGTGCCAGCAGCTCCCTCCGACAGGTTAGCACAGATACGCAGTATTTT.

The chain carries TRBV2 and TRBJ2-1; possible D gene TRBD2, 6 bases. The V end was cut by 6 bases, the J end by 5 bases, with 11 bases between. The germline V gene encodes CDR1 SNHLY and CDR2 FYNNEI. This CDR3 spans 13 amino acids. The CDR3 is CASRDGGNNEQFF. The CDR3 DNA reads as TGTGCCAGCAGGGACGGGGGAAACAATGAGCAGTTCTTC.

J is TRBJ1-2 and V is TRBV21-1. TRBV21-1 is termed a pseudogene. This CDR3 region has 14 residues. CDR3 loop: CASSTTDGNYGYTF. In DNA form, the CDR3 reads TGTGCCAGCAGCACGACCGACGGGAACTATGGCTACACCTTC.

This clone was detected only once. V and J are TRBV11-2 and TRBJ1-3; TRBD1 agrees at 8 bases. Germline trimming cut 7 bases from V and 5 bases from J; bases unmatched to any gene: 7. The CDR3 covers 14 residues. Germline V gene lookup returns CDR1 SGHAT and CDR2 FQNNGV. The CDR3 DNA follows: TGTGCCAGCACACCAGGACAGGGACGAAACACCATATATTTT. Translated, it gives CASTPGQGRNTIYF.

This sequence joins TRBV7-2 and TRBJ2-3; D not resolved. Germline V gene lookup returns CDR1 SGHTA and CDR2 FQGNSA. The CDR3 runs to 16 residues. The ends were cut back, 5 bases at V and 2 bases at J, with 17 bases in the middle. The CDR3 DNA reads TGTGCCAGCAGCCAATACACACTACTCCCCACAGATACGCAGTATTTT. It yields the protein CASSQYTLLPTDTQYF.

This clone was seen just once. The chain links TRBV6-5 to TRBJ2-3; tentatively, D is TRBD1 (6 bases). Germline V gene sequence: CDR1 MNHEY, CDR2 SVGAGI. Deletions cut 6 bases from V and 0 bases from J, with 10 bases between. This CDR3 is 14 amino acids long. CDR3 region: CASRDRASTDTQYF. The CDR3 DNA reads TGTGCCAGCAGGGACAGAGCTAGCACAGATACGCAGTATTTT.